A selection of T cell receptor beta chains follows, all from one sample in a study of blood T cell repertoires in COVID-19. Produced via immunoSEQ multiplex PCR; TCRdb's table is partial and in-frame only. The sample lists 500,000 to 600,000 clones; roughly nine tenths were seen once. The material sequenced was peripheral blood. Receptor source: a woman in her 50s with COVID-19, enrolled during active disease. Both conserved end residues are part of each CDR3. The D gene is left open where the match is weak. The size entry is marked missing in some rows and otherwise reads once, few, many or a size class.

CDR3 DNA	CDR3 protein	clone size	D gene	V gene	J gene	CDR3 length
TGTGCCAGCAGCAAGGGGGTGGATAGCGGGACAAGGTGGTCGAGCAATCAGCCCCAGCATTTT	CASSKGVDSGTRWSSNQPQHF	.	.	TRBV21-1	TRBJ1-5	21
TGCGCCAGCAGCGTGGCCGGGGGGGTCTCGGGAAACACCATATATTTT	CASSVAGGVSGNTIYF	.	.	TRBV5-1	TRBJ1-3	16
TGTGCCAGCAGTTCACCAGGGCGAGAGAACACTGAAGCTTTCTTT	CASSSPGRENTEAFF	.	.	TRBV6-5	TRBJ1-1	15
TGTGCCAGCAGCACTAGTGGCACTGAAGCTTTCTTT	CASSTSGTEAFF	.	.	TRBV6-5	TRBJ1-1	12
TGTGCCTGGAGCAAGGACAGGGTGGAAACTGAAGCTTTCTTT	CAWSKDRVETEAFF	.	TRBD1	TRBV30	TRBJ1-1	14
TGTGCCTGGAACAGAGTCTATGGCTACACCTTC	CAWNRVYGYTF	.	.	TRBV30	TRBJ1-2	11
TGCGCCAGCAGCCAAGTGGGGGACAGATACACAGATACGCAGTATTTT	CASSQVGDRYTDTQYF	once	TRBD1	TRBV4-1	TRBJ2-3	16
TGTGCCAGCAGCCTACAGGGGGCTAACACCGGGGAGCTGTTTTTT	CASSLQGANTGELFF	once	TRBD1	TRBV28	TRBJ2-2	15
TGCGCCAGCAGCTTGGCCGGGGGGACAAATACCTACGAGCAGTACTTC	CASSLAGGTNTYEQYF	few	.	TRBV5-1	TRBJ2-7	16
TGTGCCAGCAGCATCCGGGGGGACTATGGCTACACCTTC	CASSIRGDYGYTF	.	.	TRBV7-2	TRBJ1-2	13
TGCGCCAGCAGCCAAGCCACAGGGGTGGGGATGAGCAATCAGCCCCAGCATTTT	CASSQATGVGMSNQPQHF	.	TRBD1	TRBV4-1	TRBJ1-5	18
TGTGCCAGTAGTAGAATGGGACAGAGCTCTGGGGCCAACGTCCTGACTTTC	CASSRMGQSSGANVLTF	.	TRBD1	TRBV19	TRBJ2-6	17
TGTGCCTGGAGTCCTCTCTTAAGTACTTTTGCTGGAAACACCATATATTTT	CAWSPLLSTFAGNTIYF	once	.	TRBV30	TRBJ1-3	17
TGCAGCGTTGGCCATTATGGACAGTCAGGAGGGGAGCTGTTTTTT	CSVGHYGQSGGELFF	.	.	TRBV29-1	TRBJ2-2	15
TGTGCCAGCAGCTCCGGTGTACTAGATACGCAGTATTTT	CASSSGVLDTQYF	.	.	TRBV7-3	TRBJ2-3	13
TGTGCCAGCAGTGGGGCGGGGCGGTCCTACGAGCAGTACTTC	CASSGAGRSYEQYF	.	.	TRBV2	TRBJ2-7	14
TGTGCCACCAGTGAGGCCAGGGGTGGCTACACCTTC	CATSEARGGYTF	.	.	TRBV24-1	TRBJ1-2	12
TGTGCCAGCAGTGAATACGGAGGTGCCCTTAAACGCGGCTACACCTTC	CASSEYGGALKRGYTF	.	.	TRBV25-1	TRBJ1-2	16
TGTGCCAGCCGGACAGGGGGGAATGAAAAACTGTTTTTT	CASRTGGNEKLFF	.	TRBD1	TRBV28	TRBJ1-4	13
TGTGCCAGCAGATGGGGACAGACCACCTACAATGAGCAGTTCTTC	CASRWGQTTYNEQFF	.	TRBD1	TRBV6-5	TRBJ2-1	15
TGTGCCAGCAGGCAGAGGACAGGGGGTGACACTGAAGCTTTCTTT	CASRQRTGGDTEAFF	once	TRBD1	TRBV2	TRBJ1-1	15
TGTGCCACCAGCGGCTGGGCTGTGTATTCACCCCTCCACTTT	CATSGWAVYSPLHF	.	.	TRBV15	TRBJ1-6	14
TGTGCCACCAGTGACCAAGGAACAGGTTTAAGGGTCGATGAGCAGTTCTTC	CATSDQGTGLRVDEQFF	.	.	TRBV24-1	TRBJ2-1	17
TGCAGTGCTAGTCGTAGTGGTTCACCCCTCCACTTT	CSASRSGSPLHF	.	.	TRBV20-1	TRBJ1-6	12
TGCGCCAGCAGCCAAGGAGGTGAAGCTTTCTTT	CASSQGGEAFF	.	.	TRBV4-1	TRBJ1-1	11
TGTGCCAGCAGCCCGAGGGATTTTAATCAGCCCCAGCATTTT	CASSPRDFNQPQHF	.	.	TRBV2	TRBJ1-5	14
TGTGCCAGCAGCCAAAGACAGGGGGGAGACGAGCAGTACTTC	CASSQRQGGDEQYF	.	TRBD1	TRBV6-5	TRBJ2-7	14
TGTGCCAGTACTGGCCAAGTGGGGGGTACTGAAGCTTTCTTT	CASTGQVGGTEAFF	.	.	TRBV19	TRBJ1-1	14
TGCGCCAGCAGAGTAGGACAGTGGGCAGATACGCAGTATTTT	CASRVGQWADTQYF	.	.	TRBV4-1	TRBJ2-3	14
TGCGCCAGCAGCCAACTGCAGCGCGGCACTGAAGCTTTCTTT	CASSQLQRGTEAFF	.	.	TRBV4-1	TRBJ1-1	14
TGTGCCACCAGTGACGGACAGTCCTACGAGCAGTACTTC	CATSDGQSYEQYF	.	.	TRBV24-1	TRBJ2-7	13
TGTGCCAGCAGGCGGGGGGCAGATACGCAGTATTTT	CASRRGADTQYF	.	TRBD2	TRBV28	TRBJ2-3	12
TGTGCCTATTTAGTGGAGAGAACGCAGTATTTT	CAYLVERTQYF	.	.	TRBV30	TRBJ2-3	11
TGTGCCAGCCAGGGACAGCCGCAAGAAGGAAACACCATATATTTT	CASQGQPQEGNTIYF	.	TRBD1	TRBV3-1/TRBV3-2	TRBJ1-3	15